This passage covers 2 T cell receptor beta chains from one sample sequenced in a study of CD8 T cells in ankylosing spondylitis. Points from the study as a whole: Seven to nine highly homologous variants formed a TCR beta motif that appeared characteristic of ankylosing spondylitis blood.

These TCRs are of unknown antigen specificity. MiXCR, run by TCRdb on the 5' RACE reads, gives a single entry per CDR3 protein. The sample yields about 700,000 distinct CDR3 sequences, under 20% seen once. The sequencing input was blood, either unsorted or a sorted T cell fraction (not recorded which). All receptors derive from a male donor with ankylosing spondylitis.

CDR3 bases: TGTGCCAGCAGCCGGGGACAGGGGATGGAGACCCAGTACTTC. Protein product: CASSRGQGMETQYF. This rearrangement joins TRBV12-3 or TRBV12-4 to TRBJ2-5, with 10 bases matching TRBD1. This CDR3 comprises 14 residues. V lost 6 bases, J lost 5 bases, and 6 bases stayed unmatched.

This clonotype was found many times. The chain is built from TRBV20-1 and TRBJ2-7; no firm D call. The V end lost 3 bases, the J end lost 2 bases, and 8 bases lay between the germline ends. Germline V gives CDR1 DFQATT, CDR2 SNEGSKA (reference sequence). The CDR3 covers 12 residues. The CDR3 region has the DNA TGCAGTGCTAGCCCTCAGACCTACGAGCAGTACTTC. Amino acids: CSASPQTYEQYF.